The 2 T cell receptor beta chains reported below all come from one sample, sequenced in a study of liver allograft versus peripheral blood T cells. For the study at large: Transplanted livers and recipients' peripheral blood had their T cell receptor repertoires compared.

TCRdb processed the reads anew with MiXCR; each CDR3 protein has one entry. The profile shows roughly 9,200 distinct CDR3 sequences, over 15% of them singletons. The receptor set was obtained from a human patient who had a liver transplant. Some T cells may have come from the graft donor.

A word on this clonotype: Germline is not matched at one junction end, which may reflect a read error. The rearrangement uses TRBV3-1 and TRBJ1-1; 9 bases match TRBD1. Germline CDR1 reads LGHDT; CDR2 reads YNNKEL (reference sequence). CDR3 length equals 13 residues. CDR3: CASSLRPGQGRYF. The CDR3 DNA reads as TGTGCCAGCAGCTTACGACCGGGACAGGGCCGTTACTTT.

This clonotype was observed many times. This chain joins TRBV6-5 and TRBJ1-6; D gene unclear. The CDR3 consists of 13 residues. Trimming left V 5 bases short and J 5 bases short, with 7 bases between. The V gene's germline CDR1 is MNHEY and CDR2 SVGAGI. Here the CDR3 DNA reads TGTGCCAGCAGTCCCCAGGATAATTCACCCCTCCACTTT. This translates into CASSPQDNSPLHF.